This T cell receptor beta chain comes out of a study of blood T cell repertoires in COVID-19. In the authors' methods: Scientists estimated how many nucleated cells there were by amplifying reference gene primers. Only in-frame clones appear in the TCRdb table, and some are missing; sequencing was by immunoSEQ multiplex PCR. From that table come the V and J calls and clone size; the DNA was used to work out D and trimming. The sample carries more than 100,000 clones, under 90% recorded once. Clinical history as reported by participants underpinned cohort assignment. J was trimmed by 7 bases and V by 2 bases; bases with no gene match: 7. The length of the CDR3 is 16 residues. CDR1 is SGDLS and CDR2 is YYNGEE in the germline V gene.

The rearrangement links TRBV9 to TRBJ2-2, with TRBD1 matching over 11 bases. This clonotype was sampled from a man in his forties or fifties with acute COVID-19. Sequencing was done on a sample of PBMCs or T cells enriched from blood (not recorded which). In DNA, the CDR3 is TGTGCCAGCAGCGTCGGACAGGGGGCGCAAGACGGGGAGCTGTTTTTT. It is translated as CASSVGQGAQDGELFF. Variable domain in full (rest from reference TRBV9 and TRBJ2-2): DSGVTQTPKHLITATGQRVTLRCSPRSGDLSVYWYQQSLDQGLQFLIQYYNGEERAKGNILERFSAQQFPDLHSELNLSSLELGDSALYFCASSVGQGAQDGELFFGEGSRLTVL.